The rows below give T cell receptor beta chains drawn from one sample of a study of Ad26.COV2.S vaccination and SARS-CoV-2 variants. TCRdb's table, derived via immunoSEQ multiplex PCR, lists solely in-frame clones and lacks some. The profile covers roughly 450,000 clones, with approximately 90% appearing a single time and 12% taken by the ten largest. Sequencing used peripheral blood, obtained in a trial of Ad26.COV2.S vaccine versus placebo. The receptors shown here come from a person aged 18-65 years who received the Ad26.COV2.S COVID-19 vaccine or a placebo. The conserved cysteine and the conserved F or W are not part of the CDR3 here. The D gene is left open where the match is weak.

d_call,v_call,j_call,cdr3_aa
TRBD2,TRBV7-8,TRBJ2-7,ASSRDSGSDYEQY
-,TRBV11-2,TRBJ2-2,ASSLVAPFVGELF
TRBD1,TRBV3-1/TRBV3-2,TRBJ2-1,ASSQPGQGYSEQF
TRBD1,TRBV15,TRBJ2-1,ATSRKAPGQGVEQF
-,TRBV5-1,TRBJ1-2,ASSPRTDYYGYT
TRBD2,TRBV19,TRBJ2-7,ASSISSGARIGQY
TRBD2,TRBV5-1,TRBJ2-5,ASSFRGGQEAWETQY
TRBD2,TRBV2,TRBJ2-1,ASSERTSGYNEQF
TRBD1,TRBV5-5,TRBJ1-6,ASSRRGTADLSYNSPLH
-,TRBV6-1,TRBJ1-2,ASSKADRNWDGYT
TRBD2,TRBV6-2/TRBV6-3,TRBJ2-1,ASSLAGGPLEQF
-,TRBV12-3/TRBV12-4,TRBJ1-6,ASSRSGNSPLH
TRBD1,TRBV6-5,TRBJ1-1,ASRFTRQGEAF
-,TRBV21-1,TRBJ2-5,ASPAGLGETQY
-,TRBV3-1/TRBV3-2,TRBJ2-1,ASSSSLVNEQF
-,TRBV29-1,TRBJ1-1,SVDPSTPRAEAF
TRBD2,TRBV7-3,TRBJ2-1,ASSSPVAGAPYNEQF
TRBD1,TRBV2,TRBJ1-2,ASSPDRGRGYT
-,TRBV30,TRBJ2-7,AVEGQGSYEQY
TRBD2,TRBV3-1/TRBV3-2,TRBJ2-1,ASSQGTSGHNEQF
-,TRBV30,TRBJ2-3,AWRHPGSTDTQY
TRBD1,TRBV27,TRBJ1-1,ASSPTGNSNTEAF
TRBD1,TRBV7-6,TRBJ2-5,ASSRDRGRETQY
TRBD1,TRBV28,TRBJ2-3,ASSQTGVGTDTQY
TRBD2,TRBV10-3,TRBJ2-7,AISEPGGEKSYEQY
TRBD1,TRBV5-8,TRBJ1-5,ASSTGTGLQPQH
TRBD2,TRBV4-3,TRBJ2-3,ASSQRLADTQY